Each of the 24 T cell receptor beta chains below was sequenced from the same sample in a study of cytomegalovirus exposure and HLA in healthy donors. TCRdb keeps only in-frame clones here, not all; method: immunoSEQ multiplex PCR. The data contain hundreds of thousands of clones, less than 85% of them singletons. Sequenced: PBMCs. These receptors all come from a woman aged 18-35 years in good health and CMV-seronegative.

This chain uses TRBV7-3 with TRBJ1-2; weak D call: TRBD1 (6 bases). The CDR3 extends over 16 amino acids. The germline V gene encodes CDR1 SGHTA and CDR2 FQGTGA. Trimming removed 5 bases at V and 3 bases at J, with 19 bases between. CDR3 residues: CASSPWGGDKYYGYTF. Here the CDR3 DNA reads TGTGCCAGCAGCCCGTGGGGAGGGGACAAATACTATGGCTACACCTTC.

The rearrangement links TRBV5-1 to TRBJ2-7, with 8 positions matching TRBD1. The V gene end was trimmed by 2 bases and the J gene end by 2 bases; junction bases not matched to a gene: 6. This CDR3 comprises 15 residues. In germline, CDR1 is SGHRS, CDR2 YFSETQ. CDR3 nucleotide sequence: TGCGCCAGCAGCTTTGGGACAGGTTCTACCTACGAGCAGTACTTC. Translated, it gives CASSFGTGSTYEQYF.

This rearrangement joins TRBV5-6 to TRBJ1-5, with a possible D match to TRBD1 (5 bases). Germline values: CDR1 SGHDT, CDR2 YYEEEE. The ends were cut back, 5 bases at V and 4 bases at J, with 10 bases in the middle. This CDR3 spans 13 amino acids. The CDR3 region has the DNA TGTGCCAGCAGTTTTGGGACGAATCAGCCCCAGCATTTT. Encoded protein: CASSFGTNQPQHF.

CDR3 coding DNA: TGTGCCAGCAGCGTAAGCTCGAGCTCCTACGAGCAGTACTTC. Amino acids: CASSVSSSSYEQYF. This rearrangement joins TRBV9 to TRBJ2-7, with D uncertain. The CDR3 consists of 14 residues. CDR1 is SGDLS and CDR2 is YYNGEE in the germline V gene. The V end was cut by 1 base, the J end by 0 bases, with 8 bases between.

The chain uses TRBV27 and TRBJ1-1, with D unresolved. The V and J ends lost 5 bases and 0 bases respectively, with 10 bases between them. The CDR3 length is 14 residues. Germline CDR1 MNHEY, CDR2 SMNVEV (reference sequence). In nucleotides, the CDR3 is TGTGCCAGCAGTCCCGGTCGGGTGAACACTGAAGCTTTCTTT. It translates to CASSPGRVNTEAFF.

This chain joins TRBV4-1 and TRBJ1-2; possible D gene TRBD1, 5 bases. The CDR3 runs 16 residues. The ends were cut back, 2 bases at V and 2 bases at J, with 15 bases in the middle. Germline V gene sequence: CDR1 MGHRA, CDR2 YSYEKL. The CDR3 coding sequence is TGCGCCAGCAGCCAACGAGGGGATTCGCCGAACTATGGCTACACCTTC. Translated, it gives CASSQRGDSPNYGYTF.

The rearrangement uses TRBV6-5 and TRBJ1-4, with 9 positions matching TRBD1. V lost 5 bases to trimming and J lost 8 bases; unmatched junction nucleotides: 9. This CDR3 region has 15 residues. Germline V gene data show CDR1 as MNHEY and CDR2 as SVGAGI. The CDR3 coding sequence is TGTGCCAGCAGTCCTACAGGGGGCACGGGGGAAAAACTGTTTTTT. Translation: CASSPTGGTGEKLFF.

The chain carries TRBV5-4 and TRBJ2-3; D is unresolved. Per germline, CDR1 SGHNT and CDR2 YYREEE (reference sequence). Trimming left V 0 bases short and J 2 bases short, with 4 bases between. The CDR3 extends over 13 amino acids. The CDR3 region is CASSLENTDTQYF. The CDR3 coding sequence is TGTGCCAGCAGCTTGGAAAACACAGATACGCAGTATTTT.

The rearrangement uses TRBV2 and TRBJ1-2; 11 nucleotides agree with TRBD1. Germline V gene data show CDR1 as SNHLY and CDR2 as FYNNEI. V shed 7 bases and J 7 bases; nucleotides not matched to a gene: 8. The CDR3 is 14 amino acids. The CDR3 reads CASIVDRGLRGYTF. DNA for the CDR3: TGTGCCAGCATTGTGGACAGGGGGCTACGTGGCTACACCTTC. Looking up the rest from reference TRBV2 and TRBJ1-2 gives the full variable domain: EPEVTQTPSHQVTQMGQEVILRCVPISNHLYFYWYRQILGQKVEFLVSFYNNEISEKSEIFDDQFSVERPDGSNFTLKIRSTKLEDSAMYFCASIVDRGLRGYTFGSGTRLTVV.

The J gene is TRBJ2-7, the V gene TRBV5-4; 7 bases line up with TRBD1. The CDR3 sequence is 16 residues long. CDR1 and CDR2 (germline): SGHNT, YYREEE (reference sequence). V lost 5 bases and J lost 4; bases outside the gene matches: 15. CDR3 amino acids: CASRYRDSPPPYEQYF. The CDR3 nucleotides read TGTGCCAGCAGGTACCGGGACAGCCCTCCCCCTTACGAGCAGTACTTC.

This clone has just a few counts. V and J are TRBV5-1 and TRBJ1-1, with D perhaps TRBD1 (6 bases). Germline assignment: CDR1 SGHRS and CDR2 YFSETQ. The CDR3 extends over 15 amino acids. V was pared by 4 bases and J by 4 bases, with 17 bases between. CDR3 sequence reads: CASSPEQGARTEAFF. The DNA for the CDR3 is TGCGCCAGCAGCCCAGAACAGGGTGCCCGCACTGAAGCTTTCTTT.

The table lists this clone with a count of one. The chain carries TRBV2 and TRBJ1-4; TRBD1 is a possible D gene (5 bases). CDR3 length: 15 residues. Between the trimmed V and J ends, which lost 6 bases and 0 bases, there was a span of 11 bases. The germline gives CDR1 SNHLY, CDR2 FYNNEI. CDR3 DNA: TGTGCCAGCAGAGGGGACCGTGCAACTAATGAAAAACTGTTTTTT. Translation gives CASRGDRATNEKLFF.

The chain has TRBV15 and TRBJ1-6; TRBD1 might be the D (5 bases). Germline CDR1 and CDR2: LNHNV and YYDKDF (reference sequence). The CDR3 runs 14 residues. V dropped 5 bases and J dropped 7 bases, with 12 bases sitting between them. CDR3 residues: CATSGSEGNSPLHF. DNA of the CDR3: TGTGCCACCAGCGGATCAGAGGGGAATTCACCCCTCCACTTT.

This chain connects TRBV9 to TRBJ2-7, with D tentatively TRBD2 (7 bases). The CDR3 consists of 16 residues. The V and J ends lost 5 bases and 4 bases respectively, with 22 bases between them. Germline V gene lookup returns CDR1 SGDLS and CDR2 YYNGEE. The CDR3 coding sequence is TGTGCCAGCAGTCCAGGGGAGGGGGTTCAGCAATACGAGCAGTACTTC. Translation: CASSPGEGVQQYEQYF.

The genes are TRBV27 and TRBJ1-5; D gene ambiguous. Trimming stripped 2 bases from V and 0 bases from J, with 11 bases between. Germline CDR1 MNHEY, CDR2 SMNVEV (reference sequence). This CDR3 is 16 amino acids long. CDR3 sequence: CASSLRRDYSNQPQHF. The DNA of the CDR3 is TGTGCCAGCAGTTTACGGAGGGATTATAGCAATCAGCCCCAGCATTTT.

The genes are TRBV29-1 and TRBJ1-4; D not resolved. V lost 2 bases, J lost 7 bases, and 11 bases lay in between. The CDR3 loop spans 13 amino acids. Looked up from germline, CDR1 is SQVTM and CDR2 is ANQGSEA. The CDR3 DNA sequence: TGCAGCGTTGAATTGAGGGCAGGTGAAAAACTGTTTTTT. Translation: CSVELRAGEKLFF.

V gene TRBV4-1 combines with J gene TRBJ1-1, with D uncertain. Germline CDR1 is MGHRA and CDR2 is YSYEKL. The V end lost 3 bases, the J end lost 4 bases, and 9 bases lay between the germline ends. The CDR3 sequence is 13 residues long. CDR3 DNA sequence: TGCGCCAGCAGCCACCAGGTTGTCACTGAAGCTTTCTTT. This gives the protein CASSHQVVTEAFF.

V is TRBV21-1 and J is TRBJ1-5. TRBV21-1 is a pseudogene. CDR3 size: 15 residues. CDR3 residues: CASSQNRAPNQPQHF. In DNA form, the CDR3 reads TGTGCCAGCAGCCAAAACCGGGCCCCAAATCAGCCCCAGCATTTT.

The J gene is TRBJ2-6, the V gene TRBV27; D might be TRBD1 (5 bases). Germline assignment: CDR1 MNHEY and CDR2 SMNVEV (reference sequence). V lost 1 base and J 0 bases, leaving 16 bases between the germline ends. This CDR3 comprises 19 residues. The CDR3 sequence is CASSLLWQGLHSGANVLTF. CDR3 sequence (DNA): TGTGCCAGCAGTTTATTATGGCAGGGCCTGCACTCTGGGGCCAACGTCCTGACTTTC.

The V gene is TRBV30, the J gene TRBJ1-1; D gene ambiguous. From germline, CDR1 is GTSNPN and CDR2 SVGIG (reference sequence). Deletions cut 0 bases from V and 4 bases from J, with 12 bases between. The CDR3 sequence is 14 residues long. The CDR3 here is CAWSVGGETTEAFF. The CDR3, as DNA: TGTGCCTGGAGTGTAGGTGGGGAGACCACTGAAGCTTTCTTT.

The J gene is TRBJ2-1, the V gene TRBV27; D uncertain. The CDR3 contains 14 residues. Trimming stripped 6 bases from V and 2 bases from J, with 11 bases between. Germline V gives CDR1 MNHEY, CDR2 SMNVEV (reference sequence). CDR3 sequence reads: CASRIGGPYNEQFF. The CDR3 DNA sequence: TGTGCCAGCAGAATAGGTGGGCCCTACAATGAGCAGTTCTTC.

The chain uses TRBV6-1 and TRBJ2-7; 11 bases agree with TRBD2. Germline-derived CDR1 and CDR2 are MNHNS and SASEGT. V was clipped by 0 bases and J by 6 bases; unmatched bases: 1. The CDR3 contains 14 residues. The CDR3 spells CASSEASGGAEQYF. The CDR3 bases are TGTGCCAGCAGTGAAGCTAGCGGGGGGGCCGAGCAGTACTTC.

V gene TRBV11-2 combines with J gene TRBJ2-3; D is unresolved. Germline assignment: CDR1 SGHAT and CDR2 FQNNGV. The ends were cut back, 4 bases at V and 4 bases at J, with 9 bases in the middle. This CDR3 is built from 13 residues. The CDR3 nucleotides read TGTGCCAGCAGCTCAACCCCCCCAGATACGCAGTATTTT. This codes for CASSSTPPDTQYF.

The chain couples TRBV19 to TRBJ2-1, with a weak D call TRBD2 (6 bases). V dropped 6 bases and J dropped 4 bases, with 13 bases sitting between them. Germline CDR1 and CDR2: LNHDA and SQIVND (reference sequence). The CDR3 runs to 14 residues. CDR3 protein: CASRAMGGYNEQFF. Written as DNA, the CDR3 is TGTGCCAGTAGGGCCATGGGAGGATACAATGAGCAGTTCTTC. Filled out from reference TRBV19 and TRBJ2-1, the complete variable domain reads DGGITQSPKYLFRKEGQNVTLSCEQNLNHDAMYWYRQDPGQGLRLIYYSQIVNDFQKGDIAEGYSVSREKKESFPLTVTSAQKNPTAFYLCASRAMGGYNEQFFGPGTRLTVL.